This T cell receptor beta chain was retrieved from a study of Ad26.COV2.S vaccination and SARS-CoV-2 variants. On the study more broadly: The vaccine Ad26.COV2.S was put into the muscle once, or twice with 56 days between.

CDR3 length: 14 residues. The germline V gene has CDR1 LGHNA and CDR2 YSLEER. V dropped 1 base and J dropped 0 bases, with 4 bases sitting between them. Whole-study findings and limits: The authors reported substantial breadth in spike-specific CD8+ and CD4+ T cell responses after vaccination.

Treatment indicated: 15 to 20 received Ad26.COV2.S at low or high dose, single or two shots; about 5 received placebo; per-sample allocation not given. Day 63 after the first vaccine or placebo injection was the time point for sampling. The administered vaccine (an Ad26 vector) expressed Wuhan-strain SARS-CoV-2 spike. As regards this clone: Its antigen remains unknown.

The table came from immunoSEQ multiplex PCR; TCRdb's copy has only in-frame clones and leaves some out. Of about 440,000 clones listed, roughly 91% are singletons. This material consisted of peripheral blood, taken in a trial of Ad26.COV2.S vaccine versus placebo. The chain has TRBV4-3 and TRBJ1-3; D is unclear. This clonotype was sampled from a person between 18 and 59 years old who received the Ad26.COV2.S COVID-19 vaccine or a placebo. The CDR3 loop is CASSQGLSGNTIYF. As DNA, the CDR3 is TGCGCCAGCAGCCAAGGCCTCTCTGGAAACACCATATATTTT.